A selection of T cell receptor beta chains follows, all from one sample in a study of OX40 agonist ivuxolimab in advanced cancers. The repertoire was sequenced with immunoSEQ multiplex PCR; TCRdb's copy has only in-frame clones and lacks some. The sample consists of 46,000 or so clones, roughly nine tenths of them appearing once. Material: CD4+ or CD8+ T cells sorted from blood, obtained in a trial of the OX40 agonist ivuxolimab. The receptor set was obtained from an adult with an advanced solid tumor such as melanoma, head and neck, liver or kidney cancer. Each CDR3 is given with its conserved first and last residue. Each record gives: J gene, V gene, CDR3 length, D gene, clone size, CDR3 protein, CDR3 DNA. The D gene is left open where the match is weak. Expanded clones are given a class, and other clones once, few, many or no size at all.

TRBJ2-7	TRBV29-1	12	.	.	CSVVGGVGEQYF	TGCAGCGTTGTAGGCGGAGTAGGCGAGCAGTACTTC
TRBJ2-2	TRBV12-5	14	TRBD2	.	CASQTGGDTGELFF	TGTGCTAGTCAAACGGGGGGAGACACCGGGGAGCTGTTTTTT
TRBJ1-5	TRBV6-5	12	.	.	CASRNRGQPQHF	TGTGCCAGCAGGAACCGGGGTCAGCCCCAGCATTTT
TRBJ1-6	TRBV4-2	16	.	once	CASSLKGGINNSPLHF	TGTGCCAGCAGCCTTAAGGGAGGGATTAATAATTCACCCCTCCACTTT
TRBJ1-1	TRBV5-1	14	.	.	CASTRLERNTEAFF	TGCGCCAGCACGAGGCTCGAGAGAAACACTGAAGCTTTCTTT
TRBJ2-7	TRBV7-6	13	.	.	CASSLSVYYEQYF	TGTGCCAGCAGCTTAAGTGTGTACTACGAGCAGTACTTC
TRBJ2-7	TRBV28	14	.	.	CASSPRLTGLEQYF	TGTGCCAGCAGTCCGCGACTCACGGGCCTCGAGCAGTACTTC
TRBJ1-1	TRBV19	22	TRBD1	.	CASSHKGQGARHARERNTEAFF	TGTGCCAGTAGTCATAAGGGACAGGGGGCCCGACATGCCCGAGAAAGGAACACTGAAGCTTTCTTT
TRBJ2-2	TRBV7-2	15	.	.	CASSHPTGNTGELFF	TGTGCCAGCAGCCACCCGACGGGGAACACCGGGGAGCTGTTTTTT
TRBJ2-7	TRBV6-5	14	.	.	CASSRSVPSYEQYF	TGTGCCAGCAGCCGTAGCGTACCCTCCTACGAGCAGTACTTC
TRBJ2-7	TRBV7-2	14	.	few	CASSLGLSFAEQYF	TGTGCCAGCAGTCTGGGACTCTCTTTCGCCGAGCAGTACTTC
TRBJ2-7	TRBV13	13	.	.	CASRPGASYEQYF	TGTGCCAGCAGGCCTGGGGCCTCCTACGAGCAGTACTTC
TRBJ2-7	TRBV4-1	16	.	.	CASSQDGSYTSYEQYF	TGCGCCAGCAGCCAAGATGGCTCGTACACCTCCTACGAGCAGTACTTC
TRBJ2-1	TRBV21-1	13	.	.	CASIRQGGEPQFF	TGTGCCAGCATCAGACAGGGGGGCGAGCCTCAGTTCTTC
TRBJ2-5	TRBV2	15	.	.	CASNLGGPLQETQYF	TGTGCCAGCAACCTCGGAGGCCCATTACAAGAGACCCAGTACTTC
TRBJ1-1	TRBV7-3	13	.	.	CASSLLTNTEAFF	TGTGCCAGCAGCTTACTTACGAACACTGAAGCTTTCTTT
TRBJ2-7	TRBV7-9	14	.	.	CASSHRDNAYEQYF	TGTGCCAGCAGTCACCGGGACAATGCCTACGAGCAGTACTTC
TRBJ2-1	TRBV19	16	TRBD1	once	CASSRWTGDLYNEQFF	TGTGCCAGTAGTAGATGGACAGGGGACCTCTACAATGAGCAGTTCTTC
TRBJ2-3	TRBV7-2	15	TRBD2	.	CASSRASGSTDTQYF	TGTGCCAGCAGTCGTGCTAGCGGGAGCACAGATACGCAGTATTTT
TRBJ1-5	TRBV4-3	20	.	.	CASSPKFGTGHYLSNQPQHF	TGCGCCAGCAGCCCCAAGTTCGGCACGGGGCATTACCTTAGCAATCAGCCCCAGCATTTT
TRBJ1-1	TRBV7-2	15	.	.	CASSSYSGTKGEAFF	TGTGCCAGCAGTTCCTATTCCGGGACGAAAGGCGAAGCTTTCTTT
TRBJ1-6	TRBV18	17	.	.	CASSPADASSYNSPLHF	TGTGCCAGCTCACCAGCGGACGCCAGCTCCTATAATTCACCCCTCCACTTT
TRBJ1-1	TRBV6-5	11	.	.	CASSTPRNAFF	TGTGCCAGCAGTACCCCTAGGAATGCTTTCTTT
TRBJ2-1	TRBV6-5	15	.	.	CASSTGTPSYNEQFF	TGTGCCAGCAGTACCGGGACCCCATCCTACAATGAGCAGTTCTTC
TRBJ2-1	TRBV11-2	12	.	.	CASSSKWYEQFF	TGTGCCAGCAGCTCTAAATGGTATGAGCAGTTCTTC
TRBJ2-5	TRBV13	14	TRBD1	.	CASSTATGAETQYF	TGTGCCAGCAGCACCGCGACAGGGGCGGAGACCCAGTACTTC
TRBJ2-1	TRBV5-1	15	.	once	CASSLETLAYNEQFF	TGCGCCAGCAGCTTGGAGACACTAGCCTACAATGAGCAGTTCTTC
TRBJ2-5	TRBV29-1	12	.	.	CSANLGQETQYF	TGCAGCGCCAATTTGGGCCAAGAGACCCAGTACTTC
TRBJ2-5	TRBV7-9	14	.	.	CASSPDTIQETQYF	TGTGCCAGCAGCCCGGACACTATCCAAGAGACCCAGTACTTC
TRBJ1-1	TRBV28	15	.	.	CASSFSPDMNTEAFF	TGTGCCAGCAGTTTTTCCCCCGACATGAACACTGAAGCTTTCTTT
TRBJ2-7	TRBV4-2	13	.	.	CASSHPQRSEQYF	TGTGCCAGCAGCCACCCTCAAAGATCCGAGCAGTACTTC
TRBJ2-3	TRBV15	14	.	.	CATSRDNTGDTQYF	TGTGCCACCAGCAGAGATAATACAGGGGATACGCAGTATTTT
TRBJ2-7	TRBV6-5	15	TRBD2	.	CASRLAGASSYEQYF	TGTGCCAGCAGACTAGCGGGGGCTAGCTCCTACGAGCAGTACTTC
TRBJ1-2	TRBV29-1	12	.	.	CSGETGLYGYTF	TGCAGCGGTGAGACAGGACTCTATGGCTACACCTTC
TRBJ1-4	TRBV4-3	15	TRBD1	.	CASSHGTGSNEKLFF	TGCGCCAGCAGCCATGGGACAGGGTCTAATGAAAAACTGTTTTTT
TRBJ2-2	TRBV5-4	16	.	.	CASSNPLGGVVGELFF	TGTGCCAGCAGCAACCCTTTGGGGGGAGTGGTCGGGGAGCTGTTTTTT
TRBJ1-5	TRBV7-9	14	.	.	CASSTGRRNQPQHF	TGTGCCAGCAGCACCGGACGGCGTAACCAGCCCCAGCATTTT